The 25 T cell receptor beta chains below come from one sample, sequenced in a study of response to subunit inactivated influenza vaccine (dated by TCRdb to the late 2010s). The method behind the library was RT-PCR. Sequencing used an Illumina HiSeq 2500. The raw public reads went through TCRdb reprocessing: fastp at Q25, MiXCR clone calling, in-frame beta chains kept. CDR3 protein duplicates are merged, each entry listing the most common genes and DNA. The sample table shows a few hundred thousand distinct CDR3 sequences, and less than 25% are seen once. The ten largest clonotypes hold about 10% of the sample. Sequencing was performed on PBMCs from blood, taken less than 22 months after vaccination. Source of these receptors: a man aged 45-69 years who received an inactivated influenza vaccine. Donor details come from another sample of the same person, matched by shared clones.

The chain links TRBV20-1 to TRBJ2-2; the match to TRBD2 covers 8 bases. Per germline, CDR1 DFQATT and CDR2 SNEGSKA (reference sequence). Unmatched junction bases numbered 11, after V lost 0 bases and J lost 2 bases. This CDR3 spans 18 amino acids. CDR3 nucleotides: TGCAGTGCTAGAGATTTCGCGGGGGGCCTAATAAACACCGGGGAGCTGTTTTTT. It translates to CSARDFAGGLINTGELFF.

This clonotype was picked up many times. V gene TRBV4-2 combines with J gene TRBJ1-1; no definite D call. Trimming cost V 0 bases and J 3 bases, with 14 bases left between them. The CDR3 spans 16 residues. Per germline, CDR1 LGHNA and CDR2 YNFKEQ. The CDR3 sequence: CASSQDPALGDTEAFF. Written as DNA, the CDR3 is TGTGCCAGCAGCCAAGATCCCGCCCTTGGAGACACTGAAGCTTTCTTT.

V and J are TRBV7-9 and TRBJ1-2, with 7 bases aligning to TRBD1. CDR1 and CDR2 (germline): SEHNR, FQNEAQ (reference sequence). The CDR3 has 15 residues. With 5 bases clipped from V and 3 bases from J, the junction kept 9 bases outside the gene matches. CDR3 protein: CASSHKQGPDYGYTF. The CDR3 coding sequence is TGTGCCAGCAGCCATAAACAGGGGCCGGACTATGGCTACACCTTC.

V is TRBV10-2 and J is TRBJ2-5; 7 nucleotides line up with TRBD1. The CDR3 is 13 amino acids. V lost 6 bases and J lost 4; bases outside the gene matches: 5. The germline gives CDR1 WSHSY, CDR2 SAAADI. CDR3 region: CASSMGQPETQYF. The CDR3 DNA is TGCGCCAGCAGCATGGGACAGCCAGAGACCCAGTACTTC.

The gene calls are TRBV7-9 and TRBJ1-1; D unclear. In germline, CDR1 is SEHNR, CDR2 FQNEAQ (reference sequence). The V and J ends lost 6 bases and 7 bases respectively, with 15 bases between them. This CDR3 contains 13 residues. CDR3 in amino acids: CASSPRPNYEAFF. The CDR3 DNA follows: TGTGCCAGCAGTCCTCGACCTAACTATGAAGCTTTCTTT.

Ten or more counts support this clonotype. The chain couples TRBV2 to TRBJ1-2; 7 bases fit TRBD1. Germline CDR1 is SNHLY and CDR2 is FYNNEI. J was trimmed by 7 bases and V by 7 bases; bases with no gene match: 12. The CDR3 totals 14 residues. The CDR3 here is CASNRGDSAGGYTF. The CDR3 nucleotides read TGTGCCAGCAACCGAGGGGACAGTGCTGGTGGCTACACCTTC.

This clonotype showed up many times. The rearrangement joins TRBV5-1 to TRBJ1-5; D unclear. V dropped 3 bases and J dropped 2 bases, with 12 bases sitting between them. Germline CDR1 reads SGHRS; CDR2 reads YFSETQ. There are 15 residues in the CDR3. The CDR3 here is CASSWSGEGNQPQHF. As DNA, the CDR3 is TGCGCCAGCAGCTGGTCAGGAGAGGGCAATCAGCCCCAGCATTTT.

This clonotype was seen only a few times. The rearrangement joins TRBV7-2 to TRBJ2-3; tentatively, D is TRBD1 or TRBD2 (5 bases each). The length of the CDR3 is 16 residues. V was clipped by 5 bases and J by 0 bases, with 15 bases between them. The germline gives CDR1 SGHTA, CDR2 FQGNSA. In DNA form, the CDR3 reads TGTGCCAGCAGCACTAGACAGCGTCAAAGCACAGATACGCAGTATTTT. Translated, it gives CASSTRQRQSTDTQYF.

This rearrangement joins TRBV29-1 to TRBJ2-1; the D is unclear. The germline V and J ends were trimmed by 3 bases and 6 bases, with 12 bases remaining between them. CDR1 is SQVTM and CDR2 is ANQGSEA in the germline V gene. The CDR3 consists of 13 residues. The CDR3 DNA reads as TGCAGCGTTGAGAAAGGATCCCCCAATGAGCAGTTCTTC. It specifies CSVEKGSPNEQFF.

This clonotype was found a few times. V gene TRBV20-1 combines with J gene TRBJ1-1; D possibly corresponds to TRBD1 (6 bases). Germline assignment: CDR1 DFQATT and CDR2 SNEGSKA (reference sequence). This CDR3 spans 13 amino acids. The V end lost 1 base, the J end lost 5 bases, and 11 bases lay between the germline ends. The CDR3 nucleotides read TGCAGTGCTAGAGTCACAGGGACAACTGAAGCTTTCTTT. This encodes CSARVTGTTEAFF.

This clonotype was counted between two and nine times. V and J are TRBV6-1 and TRBJ2-5, with D maybe TRBD1 (5 bases). The CDR3 consists of 13 residues. The V gene lost 6 bases and the J gene lost 5 bases, with 13 bases spanning the gap. The V gene's germline CDR1 is MNHNS and CDR2 SASEGT. The CDR3 reads CASRPGFRETQYF. The CDR3 DNA reads TGTGCCAGCAGACCAGGGTTTAGGGAGACCCAGTACTTC.

This clonotype was picked up a small number of times. V gene TRBV5-5 combines with J gene TRBJ1-6; the match to TRBD1 covers 7 bases. The germline gives CDR1 SGHKS, CDR2 YYEKEE (reference sequence). Trimming removed 0 bases from V and 7 bases from J; junction bases left unmatched: 4. The CDR3 loop spans 15 amino acids. The CDR3 loop reads CASSLAQGRNSPLHF. The CDR3 bases are TGTGCCAGCAGCTTGGCACAGGGGCGGAATTCACCCCTCCACTTT.

This clonotype was recorded many times. This sequence joins TRBV2 and TRBJ1-6, with D perhaps TRBD1 (5 bases). The V gene's germline CDR1 is SNHLY and CDR2 FYNNEI. The CDR3 has 13 amino acids. Trimming stripped 6 bases from V and 9 bases from J, with 12 bases between. This chain's CDR3 is CASRVDISSPLHF. CDR3 sequence (DNA): TGTGCCAGCAGGGTGGACATAAGTTCACCCCTCCACTTT.

The V gene is TRBV20-1, the J gene TRBJ2-4, with unresolved D. Trimming pared 3 bases from V and 7 bases from J, leaving 10 bases between. Germline CDR1 and CDR2: DFQATT and SNEGSKA (reference sequence). CDR3 length: 12 residues. The CDR3 here is CSASSPSNIQYF. Here the CDR3 DNA reads TGCAGTGCTAGTTCACCCAGTAACATTCAGTACTTC.

This chain uses TRBV12-5 with TRBJ1-2; D is unclear. The CDR3 consists of 17 residues. The germline CDR1 and CDR2 sequences are LGHNT and FRNRAP. Trimming took 6 bases from V and 2 from J, leaving 22 bases between them. In DNA, the CDR3 is TGTGCTAGTGGCCCGACACCGGGGATAGAGGGCAACTATGGCTACACCTTC. This gives the protein CASGPTPGIEGNYGYTF. The whole variable domain, remainder taken from reference TRBV12-5 and TRBJ1-2, is DARVTQTPRHKVTEMGQEVTMRCQPILGHNTVFWYRQTMMQGLELLAYFRNRAPLDDSGMPKDRFSAEMPDATLATLKIQPSEPRDSAVYFCASGPTPGIEGNYGYTFGSGTRLTVV.

The gene calls are TRBV19 and TRBJ2-7; D possibly corresponds to TRBD1 (6 bases). Germline CDR1 reads LNHDA; CDR2 reads SQIVND (reference sequence). V was trimmed by 5 bases and J by 6 bases, leaving 14 bases between them. The CDR3 covers 13 residues. CDR3 in DNA: TGTGCCAGTAGTGTTACAGGGTCCCTCGAGCAGTACTTC. Its protein is CASSVTGSLEQYF.

This rearrangement joins TRBV7-8 to TRBJ2-7, with 11 positions matching TRBD2. Germline CDR1 and CDR2: SGHVS and FQNEAQ. The CDR3 consists of 14 residues. J gave up 7 bases and V 4 bases, and 6 bases lay outside the gene matches. CDR3 DNA: TGTGCCAGCAGCTATCGACTAGCGGGAAGGGAGCAGTACTTC. Its translation is CASSYRLAGREQYF.

This clonotype has only one observation. The gene calls are TRBV5-1 and TRBJ2-5; unclear D gene. Germline V gene lookup returns CDR1 SGHRS and CDR2 YFSETQ. The CDR3 contains 14 residues. Deletions cut 1 base from V and 4 bases from J, with 11 bases between. CDR3 protein: CASSLFVTAETQYF. Written as DNA, the CDR3 is TGCGCCAGCAGCTTGTTCGTTACTGCAGAGACCCAGTACTTC.

This clonotype turned up a few times. The chain links TRBV20-1 to TRBJ1-4; D uncertain. The CDR3 is 11 residues long. Trimming left V 3 bases short and J 8 bases short, with 7 bases between. From germline, CDR1 is DFQATT and CDR2 SNEGSKA (reference sequence). The CDR3 nucleotides are TGCAGTGCTAGGAGGCGAGAAAAACTGTTTTTT. Translated, it gives CSARRREKLFF.

V gene TRBV4-1 combines with J gene TRBJ2-1; 9 bases line up with TRBD2. CDR3 length: 15 residues. With V trimmed by 1 base and J by 5 bases, 3 bases remained unmatched. CDR1 is MGHRA and CDR2 is YSYEKL in the germline V gene. CDR3 nucleotide sequence: TGCGCCAGCAGCCAAGTGGGCGGGAGGGACAATGAGCAGTTCTTC. The encoded protein is CASSQVGGRDNEQFF.

This sequence joins TRBV4-2 and TRBJ2-5; D may be TRBD1 or TRBD2 (7 bases each). The V gene's germline CDR1 is LGHNA and CDR2 YNFKEQ. There are 17 residues in the CDR3. The V end was cut by 1 base, the J end by 0 bases, with 15 bases between. CDR3 region: CASSQGWQGGNQETQYF. The CDR3 DNA is TGTGCCAGCAGCCAAGGCTGGCAGGGGGGGAACCAAGAGACCCAGTACTTC.

This clonotype has at least ten counts. The chain couples TRBV29-1 to TRBJ1-5; D remains unclear. This CDR3 is built from 14 residues. Germline V gene sequence: CDR1 SQVTM, CDR2 ANQGSEA. Trimming took off 7 bases at V and 1 base at J, with 14 bases between the two ends. CDR3 bases: TGCAGCGCCGCCTCCCCACGAAGCAATCAGCCCCAGCATTTT. Protein: CSAASPRSNQPQHF. Together with reference TRBV29-1 and TRBJ1-5, the CDR3 gives the full variable domain: SAVISQKPSRDICQRGTSLTIQCQVDSQVTMMFWYRQQPGQSLTLIATANQGSEATYESGFVIDKFPISRPNLTFSTLTVSNMSPEDSSIYLCSAASPRSNQPQHFGDGTRLSIL.

The chain links TRBV28 to TRBJ2-3; 9 nucleotides agree with TRBD1. The CDR3 sequence is 15 residues long. V was pared by 3 bases and J by 2 bases, with 3 bases of the junction left unmatched. Germline V gene sequence: CDR1 MDHEN, CDR2 SYDVKM. CDR3 DNA sequence: TGTGCCAGCAGTTTGACAGGGGGTTCCACAGATACGCAGTATTTT. This translates into CASSLTGGSTDTQYF.

The V gene is TRBV20-1, the J gene TRBJ2-3; D unclear. V was shortened by 5 bases and J by 0 bases, with 9 bases between the two germline ends. Germline V gene sequence: CDR1 DFQATT, CDR2 SNEGSKA (reference sequence). There are 13 residues in the CDR3. The CDR3 is CSAYKDSTDTQYF. In DNA form, the CDR3 reads TGCAGTGCTTACAAAGACAGCACAGATACGCAGTATTTT.

This clonotype has more than one count but fewer than ten. This CDR3 reads CSATEGAGNQPQHF. The CDR3 DNA reads TGCAGTGCGACCGAGGGGGCTGGCAATCAGCCCCAGCATTTT. V usage is TRBV20-1 and J usage is TRBJ1-5, with 7 bases identical to TRBD1. The CDR3 has 14 amino acids. Losses at the gene ends were 6 bases for V and 2 bases for J; bases not matched to a gene: 7. Germline CDR1 reads DFQATT; CDR2 reads SNEGSKA (reference sequence).